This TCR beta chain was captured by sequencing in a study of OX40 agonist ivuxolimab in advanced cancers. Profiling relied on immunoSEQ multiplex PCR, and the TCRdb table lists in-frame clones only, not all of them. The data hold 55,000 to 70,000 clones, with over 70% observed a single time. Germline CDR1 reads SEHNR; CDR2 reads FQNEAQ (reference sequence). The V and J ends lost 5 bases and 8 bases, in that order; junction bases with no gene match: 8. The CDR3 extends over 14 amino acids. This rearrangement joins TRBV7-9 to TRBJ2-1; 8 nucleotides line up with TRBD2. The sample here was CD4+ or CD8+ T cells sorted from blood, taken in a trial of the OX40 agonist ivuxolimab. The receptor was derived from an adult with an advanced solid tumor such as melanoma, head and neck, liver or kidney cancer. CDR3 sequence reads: CASSLAGGPDEQFF. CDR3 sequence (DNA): TGTGCCAGCAGCCTCGCGGGGGGCCCGGATGAGCAGTTCTTC.